One and the same sample provided the 8 T cell receptor beta chains below, sequenced in a study of Graves' ophthalmopathy and Graves' hyperthyroidism. From RNA, the CDR3 regions of TCR beta chains were amplified and sequenced. The authors performed first-round RT-PCR with HTBI primers and then a second-round multiplex PCR. TCRdb re-analysed the multiplex PCR reads in MiXCR, keeping a single row per CDR3 protein. The sample holds hundreds of thousands of distinct CDR3 sequences, more than 40% seen once. Source material: peripheral blood. The origin of the receptors is an adult man with Graves' ophthalmopathy.

This clonotype was seen more than once but under ten times. The chain employs TRBV19 and TRBJ1-6, with D possibly being TRBD1 (6 bases). Trimming took off 4 bases at V and 5 bases at J, with 21 bases between the two ends. The CDR3 sequence is 18 residues long. Germline V gene lookup returns CDR1 LNHDA and CDR2 SQIVND (reference sequence). The CDR3 loop is CASSKQGLQTNNNSPLHF. The CDR3 coding sequence is TGTGCCAGTAGTAAACAGGGTCTCCAGACAAACAATAATTCACCCCTCCACTTT.

V and J are TRBV25-1 and TRBJ1-2, with 9 bases identical to TRBD1. Germline loops: CDR1 MGHDK, CDR2 SYGVNS. The CDR3 sequence is 16 residues long. Trimming cost V 11 bases and J 0 bases; bases outside gene matches: 13. The CDR3 reads CAWTLGQGWANYGYTF. The CDR3 DNA is TGTGCCTGGACTCTCGGACAGGGGTGGGCTAACTATGGCTACACCTTC.

This clonotype was seen many times. V and J are TRBV15 and TRBJ1-5; a possible D gene is TRBD1 (6 bases). This CDR3 comprises 17 residues. The V and J ends lost 0 bases and 5 bases respectively, with 17 bases between them. Germline loops: CDR1 LNHNV, CDR2 YYDKDF (reference sequence). The CDR3 nucleotides read TGTGCCACCAGCAGAGACTTCCGGGGGGCAGGGGATCAGCCCCAGCATTTT. Its translation is CATSRDFRGAGDQPQHF.

This clonotype was counted many times. DNA of the CDR3: TGTGCCAGCAGCCCTCCCAGACCCGGGTCACCCCTCCACTTT. Amino acid sequence: CASSPPRPGSPLHF. The gene calls are TRBV11-3 and TRBJ1-6; no firm D call. Trimming stripped 5 bases from V and 10 bases from J, with 15 bases between. Germline lookup yields CDR1 SGHNT and CDR2 YENEEA. The CDR3 spans 14 residues.

For this clonotype: The junction shows a germline mismatch at one end, possibly a read error. V usage is TRBV5-6 and J usage is TRBJ2-3; D may be TRBD1 (6 bases). Germline assignment: CDR1 SGHDT and CDR2 YYEEEE. This CDR3 is 14 amino acids long. DNA for the CDR3: TGTGCCAGCAGCTTCCGACAGGTTACAGATATGCAGTATTTT. Its translation is CASSFRQVTDMQYF. The whole variable domain, filled in from reference TRBV5-6 and TRBJ2-3, reads DAGVTQSPTHLIKTRGQQVTLRCSPKSGHDTVSWYQQALGQGPQFIFQYYEEEERQRGNFPDRFSGHQFPNYSSELNVNALLLGDSALYLCASSFRQVTDMQYFGPGTRLTVL.

This clonotype was observed a handful of times. The junction differs from germline at one of its ends, possibly a read error. The chain has TRBV10-3 and TRBJ1-2; 7 nucleotides match TRBD1. The CDR3 covers 16 residues. Looked up from germline, CDR1 is ENHRY and CDR2 is SYGVKD. The CDR3 loop is CASSSLSRGPDYGYTF. In DNA form, the CDR3 reads TGTGCCAGCAGTTCCCTCTCTAGGGGGCCTGACTATGGCTACACCTTC.

V usage is TRBV2 and J usage is TRBJ1-2; D is uncertain. CDR3 size: 13 residues. CDR1 and CDR2 from the germline V gene are SNHLY and FYNNEI. Between the trimmed V and J ends, which lost 7 bases and 3 bases, there was a span of 12 bases. For the CDR3, the DNA is TGTGCCAGCACCCAATATGAGGACTATGGCTACACCTTC. This codes for CASTQYEDYGYTF.

This clonotype was detected once. The chain has TRBV20-1 and TRBJ2-5; D possibly uses TRBD1 or TRBD2 (5 bases each). Germline values: CDR1 DFQATT, CDR2 SNEGSKA (reference sequence). Trimming took off 0 bases at V and 5 bases at J, with 13 bases between the two ends. This CDR3 contains 14 residues. The chain's CDR3 is CSARDGGSGETQYF. The DNA for the CDR3 is TGCAGTGCTAGAGATGGGGGATCAGGGGAGACCCAGTACTTC.